This T cell receptor beta chain was observed in a study of T cells in Graves' hyperthyroidism and ophthalmopathy. The germline V gene encodes CDR1 MNHNS and CDR2 SASEGT. V lost 6 bases to trimming and J lost 2 bases; unmatched junction nucleotides: 1. The CDR3 runs to 14 residues. Broader study findings: Model output signaled ophthalmopathy a median about 6.3 months ahead of onset. The majority of expanded thyroid clonotypes above 0.001 also appeared in blood.

In the ophthalmopathy cohort, Clinical Activity Score was at least 3, NOSPECS grade at least 4, and duration under 3 months. Amplified TCR beta CDR3 regions came from RNA transcripts. TCR CDR3 regions were first amplified by RT-PCR with HTBI primers. TCRdb analysed the multiplex PCR reads with MiXCR anew, one entry per CDR3 protein. Here the sample spans 530,000 or so distinct CDR3 sequences, roughly 15% being singletons. Turning to this clonotype: Its antigen is unidentified.

The source material was blood. This clonotype was obtained from a woman aged 18-35 years with Graves' ophthalmopathy. The rearrangement joins TRBV6-1 to TRBJ1-3, with 10 bases that match TRBD1. This CDR3 is CASRGQGAGNTIYF. The CDR3 nucleotides read TGTGCCAGCAGAGGACAGGGGGCTGGAAACACCATATATTTT.